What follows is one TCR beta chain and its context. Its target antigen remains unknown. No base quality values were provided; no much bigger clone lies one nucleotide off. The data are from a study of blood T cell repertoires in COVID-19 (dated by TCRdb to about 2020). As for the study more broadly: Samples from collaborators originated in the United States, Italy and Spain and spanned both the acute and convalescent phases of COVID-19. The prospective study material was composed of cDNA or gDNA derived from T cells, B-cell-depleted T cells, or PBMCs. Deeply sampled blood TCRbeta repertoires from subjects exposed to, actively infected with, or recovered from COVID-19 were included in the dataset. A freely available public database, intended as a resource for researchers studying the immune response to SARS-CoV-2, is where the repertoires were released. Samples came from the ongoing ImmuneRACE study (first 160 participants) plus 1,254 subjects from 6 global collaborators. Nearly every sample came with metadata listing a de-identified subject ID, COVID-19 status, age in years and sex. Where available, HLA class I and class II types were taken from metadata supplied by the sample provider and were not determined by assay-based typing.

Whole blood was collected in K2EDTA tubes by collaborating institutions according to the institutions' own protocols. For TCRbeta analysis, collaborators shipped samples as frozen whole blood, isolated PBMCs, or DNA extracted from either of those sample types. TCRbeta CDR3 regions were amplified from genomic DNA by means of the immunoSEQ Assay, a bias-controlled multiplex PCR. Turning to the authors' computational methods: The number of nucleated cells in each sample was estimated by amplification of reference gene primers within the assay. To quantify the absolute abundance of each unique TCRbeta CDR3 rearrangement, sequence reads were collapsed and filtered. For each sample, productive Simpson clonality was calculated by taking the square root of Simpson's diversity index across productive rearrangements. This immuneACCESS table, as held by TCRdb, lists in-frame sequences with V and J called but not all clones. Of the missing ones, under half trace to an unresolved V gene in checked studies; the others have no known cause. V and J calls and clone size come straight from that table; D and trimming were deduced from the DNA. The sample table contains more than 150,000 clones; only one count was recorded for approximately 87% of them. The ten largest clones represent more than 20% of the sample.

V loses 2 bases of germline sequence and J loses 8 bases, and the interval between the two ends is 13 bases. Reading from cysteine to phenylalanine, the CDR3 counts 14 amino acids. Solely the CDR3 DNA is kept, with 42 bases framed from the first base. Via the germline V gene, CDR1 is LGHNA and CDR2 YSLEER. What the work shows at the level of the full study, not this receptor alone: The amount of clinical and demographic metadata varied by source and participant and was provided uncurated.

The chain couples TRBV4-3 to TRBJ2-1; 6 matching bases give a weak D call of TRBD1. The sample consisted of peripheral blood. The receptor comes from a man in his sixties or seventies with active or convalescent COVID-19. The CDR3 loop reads CASSQKGHHHEQFF. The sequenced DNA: TGCGCCAGCAGCCAAAAGGGACACCACCATGAGCAGTTCTTC.